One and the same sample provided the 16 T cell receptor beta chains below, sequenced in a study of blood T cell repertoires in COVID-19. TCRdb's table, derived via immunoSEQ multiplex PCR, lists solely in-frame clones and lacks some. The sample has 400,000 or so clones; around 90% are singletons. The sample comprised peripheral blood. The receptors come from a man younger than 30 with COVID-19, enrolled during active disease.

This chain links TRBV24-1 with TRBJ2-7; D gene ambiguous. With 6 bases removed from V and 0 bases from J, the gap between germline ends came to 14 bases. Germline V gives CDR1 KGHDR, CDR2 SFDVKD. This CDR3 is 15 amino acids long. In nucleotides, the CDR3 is TGTGCCACCAGTCCTATTACCCCTTACTCCTACGAGCAGTACTTC. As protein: CATSPITPYSYEQYF.

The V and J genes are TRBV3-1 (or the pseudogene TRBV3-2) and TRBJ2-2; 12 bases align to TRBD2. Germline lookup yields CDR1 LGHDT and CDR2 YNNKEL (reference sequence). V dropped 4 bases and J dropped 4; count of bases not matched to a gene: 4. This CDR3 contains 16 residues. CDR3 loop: CASSLTSGGFTGELFF. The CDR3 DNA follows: TGTGCCAGCAGCCTCACTAGCGGGGGGTTCACCGGGGAGCTGTTTTTT.

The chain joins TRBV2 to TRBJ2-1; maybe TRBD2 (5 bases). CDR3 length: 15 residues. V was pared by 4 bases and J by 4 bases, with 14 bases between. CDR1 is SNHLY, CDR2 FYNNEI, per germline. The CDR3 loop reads CASSGGGMGYNEQFF. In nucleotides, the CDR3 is TGTGCCAGCAGTGGAGGAGGTATGGGGTACAATGAGCAGTTCTTC.

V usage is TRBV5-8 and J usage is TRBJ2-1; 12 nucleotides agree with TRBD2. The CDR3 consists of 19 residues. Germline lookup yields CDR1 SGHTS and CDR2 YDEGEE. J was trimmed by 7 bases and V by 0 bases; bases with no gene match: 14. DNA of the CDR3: TGTGCCAGCAGCTTGGCGGGTCTAGCGGGAGGGCCAGTTAGAAATGAGCAGTTCTTC. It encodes CASSLAGLAGGPVRNEQFF.

The DNA of the CDR3 is TGTGCCAGCAGTTACCGGACAGGTAACTACGAGCAGTACTTC. Translation: CASSYRTGNYEQYF. V gene TRBV6-5 combines with J gene TRBJ2-7; TRBD1 matches 7 bases. This CDR3 is 14 amino acids long. Germline V gene sequence: CDR1 MNHEY, CDR2 SVGAGI. The V segment lost 2 bases and the J segment 3 bases; nucleotides outside the gene matches: 4.

The CDR3 DNA reads TGTGCCAGCAGCGTTCGGGGGGCGTTTGGCTACACCTTC. Its protein is CASSVRGAFGYTF. The chain employs TRBV9 and TRBJ1-2; the D gene is possibly TRBD1 (6 bases). Trimming cost V 2 bases and J 7 bases, with 12 bases left between them. The CDR3 length is 13 residues. In germline, CDR1 is SGDLS, CDR2 YYNGEE.

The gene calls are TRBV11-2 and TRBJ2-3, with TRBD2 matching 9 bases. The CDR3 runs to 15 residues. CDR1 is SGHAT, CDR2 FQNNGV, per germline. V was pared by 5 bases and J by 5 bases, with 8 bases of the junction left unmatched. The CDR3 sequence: CASSRSGGYQDTQYF. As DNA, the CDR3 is TGTGCCAGCAGCCGTAGCGGGGGTTATCAAGATACGCAGTATTTT. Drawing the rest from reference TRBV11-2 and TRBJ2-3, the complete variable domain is EAGVAQSPRYKIIEKRQSVAFWCNPISGHATLYWYQQILGQGPKLLIQFQNNGVVDDSQLPKDRFSAERLKGVDSTLKIQPAKLEDSAVYLCASSRSGGYQDTQYFGPGTRLTVL.

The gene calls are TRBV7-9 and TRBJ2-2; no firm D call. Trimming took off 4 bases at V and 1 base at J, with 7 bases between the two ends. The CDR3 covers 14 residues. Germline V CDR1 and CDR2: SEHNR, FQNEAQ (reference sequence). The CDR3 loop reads CASSSLLNTGELFF. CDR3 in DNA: TGTGCCAGCAGCTCCCTGTTGAACACCGGGGAGCTGTTTTTT.

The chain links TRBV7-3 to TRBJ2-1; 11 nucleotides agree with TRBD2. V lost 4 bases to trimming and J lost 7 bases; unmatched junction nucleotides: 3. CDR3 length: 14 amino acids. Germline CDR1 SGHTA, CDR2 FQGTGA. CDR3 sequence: CASSYTSGSNEQFF. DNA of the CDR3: TGTGCCAGCAGCTACACTAGCGGGAGTAATGAGCAGTTCTTC.

CDR3 sequence (DNA): TGTGCCAGCAGCCAAGTCGGGAGGGGAGGCTCACCCCTCCACTTT. It specifies CASSQVGRGGSPLHF. The chain carries TRBV3-1 (or the pseudogene TRBV3-2) and TRBJ1-6; D is perhaps TRBD1 (5 bases). The CDR3 runs to 15 residues. Germline loops: CDR1 LGHDT, CDR2 YNNKEL (reference sequence). Trimming took 1 base from V and 10 from J, leaving 14 bases between them.

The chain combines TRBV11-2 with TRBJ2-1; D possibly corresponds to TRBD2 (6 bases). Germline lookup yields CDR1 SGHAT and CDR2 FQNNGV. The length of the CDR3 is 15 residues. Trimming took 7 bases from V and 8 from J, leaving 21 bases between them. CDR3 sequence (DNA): TGTGCCAGCACCTTTTTACTAGCAGCCCTCGATGAGCAGTTCTTC. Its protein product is CASTFLLAALDEQFF.

DNA for the CDR3: TGCACCAGCAGCCTTGGGCCGGGAAATACAACCGGGACTGAAGCTTTCTTT. It is translated as CTSSLGPGNTTGTEAFF. The V call is TRBV1, the J call TRBJ1-1. TRBV1 represents a pseudogene. The CDR3 is made up of 17 amino acids.

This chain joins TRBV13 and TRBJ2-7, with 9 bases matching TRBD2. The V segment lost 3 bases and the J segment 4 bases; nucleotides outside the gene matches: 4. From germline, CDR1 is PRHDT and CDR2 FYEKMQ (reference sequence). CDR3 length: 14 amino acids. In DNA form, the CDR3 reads TGTGCCAGCAGCTTGCGGGGGGGCGTGTACGAGCAGTACTTC. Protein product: CASSLRGGVYEQYF.

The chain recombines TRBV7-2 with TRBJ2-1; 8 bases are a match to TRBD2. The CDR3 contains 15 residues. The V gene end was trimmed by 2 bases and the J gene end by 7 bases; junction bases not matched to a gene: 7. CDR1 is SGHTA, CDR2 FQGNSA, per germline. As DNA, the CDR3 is TGTGCCAGCAGCTTAACGGGACTAGTAGGGAATGAGCAGTTCTTC. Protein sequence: CASSLTGLVGNEQFF.

Here the CDR3 reads CASSLEGQGITYNEQFF. The CDR3 DNA reads TGTGCCAGCAGCTTAGAGGGCCAGGGTATAACCTACAATGAGCAGTTCTTC. The V gene is TRBV11-3, the J gene TRBJ2-1, with D maybe TRBD1 (5 bases). This CDR3 spans 17 amino acids. Germline V lookup: CDR1 SGHNT, CDR2 YENEEA. Between the trimmed V and J ends, which lost 0 bases and 2 bases, there was a span of 14 bases.

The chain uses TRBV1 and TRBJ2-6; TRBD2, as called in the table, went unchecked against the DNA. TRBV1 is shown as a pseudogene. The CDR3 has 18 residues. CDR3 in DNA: TGCACCAGCAGCCAAGCCCTCAGCCGGGTCTCTGGGGCCAACGTCCTGACTTTC. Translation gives CTSSQALSRVSGANVLTF.